This note documents a single TCR beta chain sequence. Its antigen is currently unknown. Blood got drawn at baseline, again on cycle 4 day 1, and then on cycle 7 day 1. V lost 0 bases and J 3 bases, leaving 23 bases between the germline ends. The germline gives CDR1 WSHSY, CDR2 SAAADI. The CDR3 runs to 20 residues. This entry is derived from a study of OX40 agonist ivuxolimab in advanced cancers. Study-wide background: People who had prior anti-PD-1, anti-PD-L1 or anti-CTLA-4 therapy could take part, and under 50% had some. Findings and caveats of the study: On average, a greater number of expanded clones characterised CD8+ T cells relative to CD4+.

Method: immunoSEQ multiplex PCR; TCRdb's copy keeps in-frame clones and lacks some. In the table there are 50,000 to 60,000 clones, less than 90% of which are singletons. This chain connects TRBV10-2 to TRBJ1-4; D is perhaps TRBD1 (6 bases). The sequencing used CD4+ or CD8+ T cells sorted from blood, collected in a trial of the OX40 agonist ivuxolimab. This clonotype was sampled from an adult with an advanced solid tumor such as melanoma, head and neck, liver or kidney cancer. The CDR3 sequence: CASSESSGTWPDQANEKLFF. In DNA form, the CDR3 reads TGCGCCAGCAGTGAGTCTTCCGGGACATGGCCAGATCAGGCTAATGAAAAACTGTTTTTT.